This note documents a single T cell receptor (beta chain) sequence. The data derive from a study of blood T cell repertoires in COVID-19. Overall study: PBMCs, B-cell-depleted T cells, or T cells were the source of the cDNA or gDNA that made up the material.

The CDR3 runs 13 residues. Per germline, CDR1 KGHSH and CDR2 LQKENI. Between the trimmed V and J ends, which lost 2 bases and 8 bases, there was a span of 10 bases. Profiling relied on immunoSEQ multiplex PCR, and the TCRdb table lists in-frame clones only, not all of them. The repertoire has about 400,000 clones, 88% of them found once; the top ten carry approximately 2%. Sequencing was done on a sample of PBMCs or T cells enriched from blood (not recorded which). The receptor was derived from a woman aged 40 to 50 with acute COVID-19. The chain is built from TRBV18 and TRBJ2-1; possible D gene TRBD2, 5 bases. For the CDR3, the DNA is TGTGCCAGCTCACCAGGGTCCGGGGATGAGCAGTTCTTC. This sequence encodes CASSPGSGDEQFF.